The entry below describes one T cell receptor (beta chain). In germline, CDR1 is LGHNT, CDR2 FRNRAP. This CDR3 contains 15 residues. The ends lost 5 bases at V and 6 bases at J; junction bases unmatched: 6. The data belong to a study of blood T cell repertoires in COVID-19. Study-level background: The United States, Italy and Spain provided the acute and convalescent COVID-19 samples. PBMCs, B-cell-depleted T cells, or T cells provided the cDNA or gDNA that made up the material.

In the study's own analysis: Amplification of reference gene primers provided the estimated nucleated cell counts. Clones were sequenced by immunoSEQ multiplex PCR, and TCRdb holds only the in-frame ones, with some missing. V and J calls and clone size are copied from that table; D and trimming were computed from the DNA. The sample carries just under 60,000 clones, approximately 82% recorded once. The chain combines TRBV12-5 with TRBJ2-7; 14 bases map to TRBD2. Sequences were obtained from peripheral blood. The sequence was obtained from a man older than 75 with acute or convalescent COVID-19. The CDR3 DNA is TGTGCTAGTGGTCCAGGGACTAGCGGGAGTGTCGAGCAGTACTTC. Amino acid sequence: CASGPGTSGSVEQYF.